The 25 T cell receptor beta chains presented below share a single source sample, sequenced in a study of T cells in Graves' hyperthyroidism and ophthalmopathy. Amplification of TCR beta CDR3 regions used RNA as the template. With the HTBI primer set, the TCR CDR3 went through a first round of RT-PCR. TCRdb used MiXCR to reprocess the multiplex PCR reads, holding one entry per CDR3 protein. The sample shows about 610,000 distinct CDR3 sequences, roughly 16% of them seen only once. Sample: blood. The source is a woman aged 40-49 years with Graves' ophthalmopathy.

V gene TRBV7-6 combines with J gene TRBJ2-7; D is uncertain. CDR1 and CDR2 from the germline V gene are SGHVS and FNYEAQ. The length of the CDR3 is 14 residues. Trimming shortened V by 0 bases and J by 3 bases, and 9 bases separated the two germline ends. The CDR3 region has the DNA TGTGCCAGCAGCTTAGCGGCGGCAGACTACGAGCAGTACTTC. Amino acids: CASSLAAADYEQYF.

This clonotype was counted only a few times. The CDR3 DNA reads as TGCAGCGTTGTACTAGGACATGACGGACAGGGGTTGACAGATACGCAGTATTTT. As protein: CSVVLGHDGQGLTDTQYF. The chain couples TRBV29-1 to TRBJ2-3, with TRBD1 identical over 9 bases. Germline assignment: CDR1 SQVTM and CDR2 ANQGSEA. The CDR3 contains 18 residues. J gave up 3 bases and V 4 bases, and 17 bases lay outside the gene matches.

This clonotype was recorded many times. The CDR3 spells CASSLVSGGYYEQYF. In DNA form, the CDR3 reads TGCGCCAGCAGCTTGGTGTCAGGGGGTTACTACGAGCAGTACTTC. V usage is TRBV5-1 and J usage is TRBJ2-7; 7 bases align to TRBD1. CDR3 length: 15 amino acids. Germline-derived CDR1 and CDR2 are SGHRS and YFSETQ. V lost 0 bases to trimming and J lost 3 bases; unmatched junction nucleotides: 6.

The chain is built from TRBV11-2 and TRBJ1-4, with TRBD1 matching over 7 bases. Germline CDR1 SGHAT, CDR2 FQNNGV. The J segment lost 7 bases and the V segment lost 5 bases, leaving 7 bases of the junction unmatched. This CDR3 region has 14 residues. CDR3 amino acids: CASSAPTGLEKLFF. The CDR3 region has the DNA TGTGCCAGCAGCGCCCCGACAGGGCTTGAAAAACTGTTTTTT.

This clonotype appeared many times. This chain links TRBV20-1 with TRBJ2-2; possibly TRBD1 for D (6 bases). Trimming shortened V by 4 bases and J by 2 bases, and 8 bases separated the two germline ends. The CDR3 consists of 13 residues. The V gene's germline CDR1 is DFQATT and CDR2 SNEGSKA (reference sequence). CDR3 sequence (DNA): TGCAGTGCTACACAGGGTAACACCGGGGAGCTGTTTTTT. Its protein product is CSATQGNTGELFF.

This clonotype was detected ten times or more. The chain has TRBV11-2 and TRBJ2-2; D is undetermined. Germline values: CDR1 SGHAT, CDR2 FQNNGV. V lost 8 bases and J 6 bases, leaving 19 bases between the germline ends. The CDR3 is 15 amino acids. The CDR3 loop is CASPKEPLRPGELFF. The CDR3 DNA reads as TGTGCCAGCCCCAAGGAGCCCCTGCGCCCCGGGGAGCTGTTTTTT. Full variable domain (missing parts from reference TRBV11-2 and TRBJ2-2): EAGVAQSPRYKIIEKRQSVAFWCNPISGHATLYWYQQILGQGPKLLIQFQNNGVVDDSQLPKDRFSAERLKGVDSTLKIQPAKLEDSAVYLCASPKEPLRPGELFFGEGSRLTVL.

With respect to this clonotype: Just one base apart from a much larger clone, this may be a read error. This chain uses TRBV7-9 with TRBJ2-3; TRBD1 matches 8 bases. J gave up 7 bases and V 7 bases, and 16 bases lay outside the gene matches. The CDR3 runs to 16 residues. The germline gives CDR1 SEHNR, CDR2 FQNEAQ (reference sequence). Here the CDR3 reads CASNQGQGGLSHTQYF. The CDR3 DNA reads as TGTGCCAGCAACCAAGGACAGGGAGGTTTGTCGCATACGCAGTATTTT.

This clonotype was observed at least ten times. The CDR3 loop reads CASSQFPDLAGGLYNEQFF. As DNA, the CDR3 is TGTGCCAGCAGCCAATTTCCCGATTTAGCGGGAGGGCTATACAATGAGCAGTTCTTC. The gene calls are TRBV27 and TRBJ2-1; 11 bases agree with TRBD2. The V segment lost 6 bases and the J segment 4 bases; nucleotides outside the gene matches: 17. This CDR3 spans 19 amino acids. Germline CDR1 is MNHEY and CDR2 is SMNVEV (reference sequence).

This clonotype showed up many times. The chain recombines TRBV20-1 with TRBJ2-7; TRBD2 matches 9 bases. The germline CDR1 and CDR2 sequences are DFQATT and SNEGSKA (reference sequence). The CDR3 totals 14 residues. The J segment lost 1 base and the V segment lost 6 bases, leaving 7 bases of the junction unmatched. In nucleotides, the CDR3 is TGCAGTGCGTACGCGGGGGGGCAGTCCTACGAGCAGTACTTC. It codes for CSAYAGGQSYEQYF.

The chain carries TRBV3-1 and TRBJ2-1; D ambiguous. The CDR3 sequence is 12 residues long. CDR1 is LGHDT and CDR2 is YNNKEL in the germline V gene (reference sequence). With 5 bases removed from V and 9 bases from J, the gap between germline ends came to 11 bases. CDR3 DNA: TGTGCCAGCAGCTCAAACAAGGTTGAGCAGTTCTTC. It yields the protein CASSSNKVEQFF.

The genes are TRBV30 and TRBJ2-3; 7 bases are a match to TRBD2. CDR1 GTSNPN and CDR2 SVGIG come from the germline V gene (reference sequence). The CDR3 spans 14 residues. Trimming cost V 8 bases and J 0 bases; bases outside gene matches: 8. The CDR3 nucleotides are TGTGCCCGGACTAGGAAAGGGAGCACAGATACGCAGTATTTT. It translates to CARTRKGSTDTQYF.

The chain couples TRBV19 to TRBJ2-1, with D possibly matching TRBD2 (5 bases). Germline V gives CDR1 LNHDA, CDR2 SQIVND (reference sequence). V gave up 6 bases and J gave up 0 bases, with 21 bases separating them. The CDR3 is made up of 18 amino acids. The CDR3 protein is CASSPSYDWRTSYNEQFF. Here the CDR3 DNA reads TGTGCCAGTAGCCCGTCGTACGATTGGAGGACCTCCTACAATGAGCAGTTCTTC. Based on the CDR3 plus reference TRBV19 and TRBJ2-1, the full variable domain is DGGITQSPKYLFRKEGQNVTLSCEQNLNHDAMYWYRQDPGQGLRLIYYSQIVNDFQKGDIAEGYSVSREKKESFPLTVTSAQKNPTAFYLCASSPSYDWRTSYNEQFFGPGTRLTVL.

This chain joins TRBV2 and TRBJ2-2; 7 bases line up with TRBD2. The V segment lost 7 bases and the J segment 3 bases; nucleotides outside the gene matches: 5. Germline CDR1 reads SNHLY; CDR2 reads FYNNEI. The CDR3 spans 14 residues. In DNA form, the CDR3 reads TGTGCCAGCACTTGGGGGGGTGACACCGGGGAGCTGTTTTTT. Translated, it gives CASTWGGDTGELFF.

This clonotype has ten or more counts. The chain joins TRBV20-1 to TRBJ1-1; 9 bases are shared with TRBD1. V lost 6 bases to trimming and J lost 0 bases; unmatched junction nucleotides: 14. Germline loops: CDR1 DFQATT, CDR2 SNEGSKA (reference sequence). This CDR3 is 17 amino acids long. The CDR3 loop is CSAPLLYRGPMNTEAFF. The DNA for the CDR3 is TGCAGTGCCCCACTCCTTTACAGGGGGCCCATGAACACTGAAGCTTTCTTT.

Points on this clonotype: This may be a read error, as it is one base from a much larger clone. The chain joins TRBV6-1 to TRBJ2-3; 11 nucleotides match TRBD2. The CDR3 has 13 residues. CDR1 is MNHNS, CDR2 SASEGT, per germline. The CDR3 DNA sequence: TGTGTTAGCGGGAGGGCTAGCACAGATACGCAGTATTTT. Translation: CVSGRASTDTQYF.

Note on this clonotype: A clone one base away is much larger, so this may be a read error. DNA of the CDR3: TGTGCCAGCAGCTTAGTTCCAACCTACGAGCAGTACTTC. Translation gives CASSLVPTYEQYF. This chain joins TRBV7-2 and TRBJ2-7; D ambiguous. Germline CDR1 and CDR2: SGHTA and FQGNSA. This CDR3 has 13 residues. With 1 base removed from V and 2 bases from J, the gap between germline ends came to 6 bases. Complete variable domain (other parts from reference TRBV7-2 and TRBJ2-7): GAGVSQSPSNKVTEKGKDVELRCDPISGHTALYWYRQSLGQGLEFLIYFQGNSAPDKSGLPSDRFSAERTGGSVSTLTIQRTQQEDSAVYLCASSLVPTYEQYFGPGTRLTVT.

This clonotype was picked up many times. This sequence joins TRBV5-1 and TRBJ2-1; the match to TRBD2 covers 9 bases. Germline CDR1 reads SGHRS; CDR2 reads YFSETQ. The CDR3 runs to 16 residues. V trimming: 0 bases; J trimming: 4 bases; junction bases outside the gene matches: 5. CDR3 sequence (DNA): TGCGCCAGCAGCTTGGTTCCTAGCGGGGTTTACAATGAGCAGTTCTTC. Translation: CASSLVPSGVYNEQFF.

This clonotype showed up many times. The chain combines TRBV20-1 with TRBJ2-7, with a weak D call TRBD1 (6 bases). The germline V gene has CDR1 DFQATT and CDR2 SNEGSKA (reference sequence). The length of the CDR3 is 15 residues. The V end lost 6 bases, the J end lost 0 bases, and 18 bases lay between the germline ends. CDR3 residues: CSALTSGQGSYEQYF. DNA of the CDR3: TGCAGTGCCCTAACATCGGGACAAGGCTCCTACGAGCAGTACTTC.

In this sample, this clonotype turned up many times. This chain connects TRBV6-1 to TRBJ2-7; 9 nucleotides align to TRBD1. Germline lookup yields CDR1 MNHNS and CDR2 SASEGT. There are 12 residues in the CDR3. The J segment lost 7 bases and the V segment lost 5 bases, leaving 3 bases of the junction unmatched. The CDR3 region has the DNA TGTGCCAGCAGTAGACAGGGGGGTGAGCAGTACTTC. Its protein is CASSRQGGEQYF.

This clonotype turned up a few times. This sequence joins TRBV20-1 and TRBJ2-4, with a weak D call TRBD2 (5 bases). CDR1 and CDR2 from the germline V gene are DFQATT and SNEGSKA (reference sequence). This CDR3 contains 16 residues. The V gene lost 1 base and the J gene lost 2 bases, with 15 bases spanning the gap. As DNA, the CDR3 is TGCAGTGCTAGAGGTTCGAGGGTTTCTACCAAAAACATTCAGTACTTC. It specifies CSARGSRVSTKNIQYF.

The chain combines TRBV5-6 with TRBJ2-5, with D possibly matching TRBD2 (5 bases). This CDR3 has 13 amino acids. V gave up 7 bases and J gave up 3 bases, with 13 bases separating them. Looked up from germline, CDR1 is SGHDT and CDR2 is YYEEEE. CDR3 sequence: CASGLVDKETQYF. CDR3 coding DNA: TGTGCCAGCGGACTTGTGGATAAAGAGACCCAGTACTTC. Variable domain in full (rest from reference TRBV5-6 and TRBJ2-5): DAGVTQSPTHLIKTRGQQVTLRCSPKSGHDTVSWYQQALGQGPQFIFQYYEEEERQRGNFPDRFSGHQFPNYSSELNVNALLLGDSALYLCASGLVDKETQYFGPGTRLLVL.

This rearrangement joins TRBV10-3 to TRBJ2-5; 8 nucleotides line up with TRBD1. This CDR3 region has 18 residues. V shed 3 bases, J shed 5 bases, and the junction held 17 bases outside the gene matches. The germline V gene has CDR1 ENHRY and CDR2 SYGVKD. CDR3 nucleotide sequence: TGTGCCATCAGTGATCCCCCCGCCGACAGGGGCGTAGGGGAGACCCAGTACTTC. Protein sequence: CAISDPPADRGVGETQYF.

The chain links TRBV11-2 to TRBJ2-7, with 10 bases matching TRBD1. The CDR3 is 21 residues long. The V and J ends lost 3 bases and 3 bases, in that order; junction bases with no gene match: 23. Germline assignment: CDR1 SGHAT and CDR2 FQNNGV. CDR3 region: CASSFFHLVWDRGTFFYEQYF. The DNA for the CDR3 is TGTGCCAGCAGCTTTTTTCATTTGGTCTGGGACAGGGGTACTTTCTTCTACGAGCAGTACTTC.

Comment on this clonotype: A much larger clone differs by one base, so this may be a read error. The chain combines TRBV6-1 with TRBJ2-3, with 12 bases matching TRBD1. This CDR3 is 16 amino acids long. Unmatched junction bases numbered 8, after V lost 6 bases and J lost 4 bases. Germline loops: CDR1 MNHNS, CDR2 SASEGT. Here the CDR3 DNA reads TGTGCCAGCAGAGCCGCCCGGGACAGGGGGCCAGATACGCAGTATTTT. Translation: CASRAARDRGPDTQYF.

This clonotype was detected a few times. Germline and junction disagree at one end, which may indicate a read error. The J gene is TRBJ1-1, the V gene TRBV11-3; D ambiguous. CDR1 is SGHNT and CDR2 is YENEEA in the germline V gene. This CDR3 comprises 15 residues. CDR3 nucleotides: TGTGCCAGCAGCCAAAGAGGTGGGAAGAACACTGAGGCTTTCTTT. This encodes CASSQRGGKNTEAFF.